This T cell receptor (beta chain) was recovered during a study of vaccination effects on CD4 cells after COVID-19. Trimming shortened V by 4 bases and J by 2 bases, and 14 bases separated the two germline ends. The CDR3 runs 15 residues. Germline V gene lookup returns CDR1 SGHDT and CDR2 YYEEEE. Antigen-specific CD4+ T cells were expanded (with viral peptide pools) by the ViraFEST assay ahead of sequencing. Around day 10 of culture, CD4+ T cells were separated out. Participants completed two doses of the BNT162b2 or mRNA-1273 vaccine. Sequencing used immunoSEQ multiplex PCR; TCRdb keeps in-frame clones, though not all of them. The sample includes about 22,000 clones, about three quarters seen only once; the top ten take 10%. This clone was seen once. Antigen unknown.

The source was CD4+ T cells from PBMCs cultured with HCoV-NL63 spike peptides, collected after COVID-19 vaccination. The receptor was derived from a human donor who received a COVID-19 vaccine. The rearrangement uses TRBV5-6 and TRBJ2-3; D is uncertain. The DNA of the CDR3 is TGTGCCAGCAGCCCCACCGGGCGAATCACAGATACGCAGTATTTT. Protein product: CASSPTGRITDTQYF.